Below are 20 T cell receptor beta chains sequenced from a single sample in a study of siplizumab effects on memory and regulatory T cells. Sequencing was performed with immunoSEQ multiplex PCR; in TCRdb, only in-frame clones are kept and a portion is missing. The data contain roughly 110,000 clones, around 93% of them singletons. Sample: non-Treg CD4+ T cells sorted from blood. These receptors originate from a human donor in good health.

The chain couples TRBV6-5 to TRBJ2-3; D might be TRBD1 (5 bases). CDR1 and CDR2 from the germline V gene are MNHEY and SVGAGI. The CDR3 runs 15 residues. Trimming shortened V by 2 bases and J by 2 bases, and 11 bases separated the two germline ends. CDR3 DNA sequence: TGTGCCAGCAGTTACCAGAGGACACTCACAGATACGCAGTATTTT. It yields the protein CASSYQRTLTDTQYF.

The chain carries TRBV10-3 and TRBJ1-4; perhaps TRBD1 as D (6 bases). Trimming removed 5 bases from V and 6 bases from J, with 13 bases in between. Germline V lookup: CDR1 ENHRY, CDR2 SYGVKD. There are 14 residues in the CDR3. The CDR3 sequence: CAISQGMGDEKLFF. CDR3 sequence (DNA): TGTGCCATCAGTCAGGGGATGGGGGATGAAAAACTGTTTTTT.

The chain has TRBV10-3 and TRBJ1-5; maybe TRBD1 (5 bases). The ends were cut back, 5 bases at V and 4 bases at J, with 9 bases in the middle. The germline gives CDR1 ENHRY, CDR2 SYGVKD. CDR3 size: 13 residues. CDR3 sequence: CAISSGNNQPQHF. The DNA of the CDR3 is TGTGCCATCAGTTCAGGGAATAATCAGCCCCAGCATTTT.

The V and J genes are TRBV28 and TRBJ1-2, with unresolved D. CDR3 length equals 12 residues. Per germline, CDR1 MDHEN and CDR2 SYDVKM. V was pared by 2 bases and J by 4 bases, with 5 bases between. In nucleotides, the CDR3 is TGTGCCAGCAGTTTACAGGTCTATGGCTACACCTTC. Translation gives CASSLQVYGYTF.

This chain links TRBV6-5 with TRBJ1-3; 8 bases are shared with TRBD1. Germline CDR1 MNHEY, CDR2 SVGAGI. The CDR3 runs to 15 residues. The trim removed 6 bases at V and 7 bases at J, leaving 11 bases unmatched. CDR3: CASRPDRGGLNTIYF. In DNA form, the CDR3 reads TGTGCCAGCAGACCCGACAGGGGCGGTTTGAACACCATATATTTT.

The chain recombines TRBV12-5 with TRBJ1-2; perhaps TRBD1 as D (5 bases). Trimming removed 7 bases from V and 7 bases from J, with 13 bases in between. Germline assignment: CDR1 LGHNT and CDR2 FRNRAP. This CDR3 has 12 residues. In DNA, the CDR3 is TGTGCTAGTGCCCCCGACAGCGCTGGCTACACCTTC. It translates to CASAPDSAGYTF. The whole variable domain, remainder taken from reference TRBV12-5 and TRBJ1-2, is DARVTQTPRHKVTEMGQEVTMRCQPILGHNTVFWYRQTMMQGLELLAYFRNRAPLDDSGMPKDRFSAEMPDATLATLKIQPSEPRDSAVYFCASAPDSAGYTFGSGTRLTVV.

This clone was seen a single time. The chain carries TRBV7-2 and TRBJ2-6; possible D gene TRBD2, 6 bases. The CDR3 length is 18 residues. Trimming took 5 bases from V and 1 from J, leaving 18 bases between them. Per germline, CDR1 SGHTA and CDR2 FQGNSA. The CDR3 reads CASSTPRGGGSGANVLTF. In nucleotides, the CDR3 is TGTGCCAGCAGCACCCCTAGGGGTGGGGGGTCTGGGGCCAACGTCCTGACTTTC.

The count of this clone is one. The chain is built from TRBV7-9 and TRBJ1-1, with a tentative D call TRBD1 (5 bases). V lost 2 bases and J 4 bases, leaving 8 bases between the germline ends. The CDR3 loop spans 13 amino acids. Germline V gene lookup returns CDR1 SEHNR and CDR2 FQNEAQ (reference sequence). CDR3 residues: CASSLQGGTEAFF. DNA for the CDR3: TGTGCCAGCAGCTTACAGGGCGGCACTGAAGCTTTCTTT.

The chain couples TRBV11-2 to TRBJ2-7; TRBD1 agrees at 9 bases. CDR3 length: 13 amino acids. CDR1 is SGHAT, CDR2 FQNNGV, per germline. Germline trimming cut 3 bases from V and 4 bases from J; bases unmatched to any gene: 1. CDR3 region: CASSLTGGYEQYF. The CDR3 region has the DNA TGTGCCAGCAGCTTGACAGGGGGTTACGAGCAGTACTTC.

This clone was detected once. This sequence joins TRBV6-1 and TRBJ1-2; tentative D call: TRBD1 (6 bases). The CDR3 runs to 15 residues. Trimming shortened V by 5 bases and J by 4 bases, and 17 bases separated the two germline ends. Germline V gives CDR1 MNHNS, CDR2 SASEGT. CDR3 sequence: CASSPKPTGTYGYTF. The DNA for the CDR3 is TGTGCCAGCAGTCCAAAACCCACAGGGACCTATGGCTACACCTTC.

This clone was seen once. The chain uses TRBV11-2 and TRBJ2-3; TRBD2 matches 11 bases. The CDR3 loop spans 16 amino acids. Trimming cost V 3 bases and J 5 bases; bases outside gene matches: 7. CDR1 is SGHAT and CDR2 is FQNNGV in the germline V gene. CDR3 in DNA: TGTGCCAGCAGCTTCACTAGCGGGGGCCGGGGAGATACGCAGTATTTT. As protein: CASSFTSGGRGDTQYF.

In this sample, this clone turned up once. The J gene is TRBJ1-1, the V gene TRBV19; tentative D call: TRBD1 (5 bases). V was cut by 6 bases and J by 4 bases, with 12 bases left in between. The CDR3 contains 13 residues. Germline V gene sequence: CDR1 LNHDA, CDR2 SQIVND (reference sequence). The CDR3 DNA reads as TGTGCCAGTAGCGGGACGGGATCCACTGAAGCTTTCTTT. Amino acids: CASSGTGSTEAFF.

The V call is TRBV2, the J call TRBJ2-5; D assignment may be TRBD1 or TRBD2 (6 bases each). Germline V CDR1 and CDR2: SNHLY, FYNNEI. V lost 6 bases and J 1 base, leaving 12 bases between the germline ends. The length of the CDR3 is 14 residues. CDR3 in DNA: TGTGCCAGCAGGGGGGGACACCTCCAAGAGACCCAGTACTTC. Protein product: CASRGGHLQETQYF.

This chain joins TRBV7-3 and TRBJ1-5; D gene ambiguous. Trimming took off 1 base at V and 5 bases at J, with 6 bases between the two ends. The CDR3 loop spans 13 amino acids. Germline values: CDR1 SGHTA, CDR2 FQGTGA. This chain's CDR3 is CASSLKVDQPQHF. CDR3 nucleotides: TGTGCCAGCAGCTTAAAGGTCGATCAGCCCCAGCATTTT.

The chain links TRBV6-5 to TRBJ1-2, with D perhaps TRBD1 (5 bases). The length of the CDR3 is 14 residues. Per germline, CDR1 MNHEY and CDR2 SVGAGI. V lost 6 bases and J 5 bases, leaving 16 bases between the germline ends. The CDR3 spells CASRSSGRAYGYTF. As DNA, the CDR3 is TGTGCCAGCAGAAGTTCAGGGAGGGCGTATGGCTACACCTTC.

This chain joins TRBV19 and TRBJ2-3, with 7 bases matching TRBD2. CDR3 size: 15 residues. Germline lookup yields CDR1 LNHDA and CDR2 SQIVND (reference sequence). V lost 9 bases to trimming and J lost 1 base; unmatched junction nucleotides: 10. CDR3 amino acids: CASDVSGARTDTQYF. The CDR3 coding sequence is TGTGCCAGCGACGTGAGCGGGGCCCGCACAGATACGCAGTATTTT.

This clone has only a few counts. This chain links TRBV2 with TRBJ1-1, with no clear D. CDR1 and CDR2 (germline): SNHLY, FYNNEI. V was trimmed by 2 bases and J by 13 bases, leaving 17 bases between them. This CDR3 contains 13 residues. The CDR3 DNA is TGTGCCAGCAGTGAAAGCGTTGACCCTAGAGGTTTCTTT. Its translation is CASSESVDPRGFF.

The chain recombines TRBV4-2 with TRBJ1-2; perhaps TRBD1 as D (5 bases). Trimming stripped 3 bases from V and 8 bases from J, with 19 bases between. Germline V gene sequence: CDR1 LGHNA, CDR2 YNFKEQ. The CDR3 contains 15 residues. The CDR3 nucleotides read TGTGCCAGCAGCCACCCCGGGGCAGGAACGAAAGGCTACACCTTC. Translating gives CASSHPGAGTKGYTF.

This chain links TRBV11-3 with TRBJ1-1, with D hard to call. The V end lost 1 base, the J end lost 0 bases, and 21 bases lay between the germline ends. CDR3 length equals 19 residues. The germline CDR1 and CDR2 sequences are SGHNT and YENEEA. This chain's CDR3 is CASSLGGRWRVLLNTEAFF. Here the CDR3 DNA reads TGTGCCAGCAGCTTAGGGGGTCGATGGAGGGTGTTGTTGAACACTGAAGCTTTCTTT.

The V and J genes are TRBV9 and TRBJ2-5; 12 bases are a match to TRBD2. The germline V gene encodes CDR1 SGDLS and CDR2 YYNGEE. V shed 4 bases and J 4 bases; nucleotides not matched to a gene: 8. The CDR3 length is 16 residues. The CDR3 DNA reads TGTGCCAGCAGCCCCCCGCTAGCGGGGGGGGGAGAGACCCAGTACTTC. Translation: CASSPPLAGGGETQYF.